A selection of T cell receptor beta chains follows, all from one sample in a study of blood T cell repertoires in COVID-19. The data were produced by immunoSEQ multiplex PCR, yet TCRdb's version contains in-frame clones alone and is incomplete. The profile shows 120,000 or so clones, 60% to 80% of them singletons. Sequencing was carried out using peripheral blood. Source of these receptors: a human donor in a cohort sampled during active COVID-19. Both conserved end residues are part of each CDR3. A D gene is named only where the DNA matches it firmly. Rows may omit the clone size; those that give it use once, few, many or a size class.

j_gene | abundance | d_gene | v_gene | CDR3aa | CDR3nt
TRBJ1-2 | NA | NA | TRBV10-1 | CASFKGGFKYGYTF | TGCGCCAGCTTTAAGGGGGGGTTTAAATATGGCTACACCTTC
TRBJ1-1 | NA | TRBD1 | TRBV6-5 | CASRGGTGEAFF | TGTGCCAGTAGGGGAGGGACAGGGGAAGCTTTCTTT
TRBJ2-7 | NA | TRBD2 | TRBV18 | CASSPPGGSYEQYF | TGTGCCAGCTCACCACCGGGGGGGAGTTACGAGCAGTACTTC
TRBJ1-5 | NA | NA | TRBV5-1 | CASSLEAGIGNQPQHF | TGCGCCAGCAGCTTGGAAGCAGGGATAGGAAATCAGCCCCAGCATTTT
TRBJ1-4 | NA | TRBD1 | TRBV27 | CASSRGTATNEKLFF | TGTGCCAGCAGTCGCGGGACAGCAACTAATGAAAAACTGTTTTTT
TRBJ1-4 | NA | NA | TRBV7-2 | CASSLGQASGEKLFF | TGTGCCAGCAGCTTAGGACAGGCGTCTGGTGAAAAACTGTTTTTT
TRBJ1-1 | NA | NA | TRBV19 | CASSAVTRGTEAFF | TGTGCCAGTAGTGCAGTAACGCGGGGCACTGAAGCTTTCTTT
TRBJ1-1 | NA | TRBD1 | TRBV19 | CASSIDGDRNTEAFF | TGTGCCAGTAGTATAGATGGGGACAGGAACACTGAAGCTTTCTTT
TRBJ2-1 | once | TRBD2 | TRBV5-6 | CASSLTSGSLYNEQFF | TGTGCCAGCAGCTTGACTAGCGGGAGTCTCTACAATGAGCAGTTCTTC
TRBJ2-6 | few | TRBD2 | TRBV18 | CASSLGGAGANVLTF | TGTGCCAGCTCACTTGGGGGGGCTGGGGCCAACGTCCTGACTTTC
TRBJ1-1 | once | NA | TRBV29-1 | CSVEDSTRNTEAFF | TGCAGCGTTGAAGACTCGACAAGGAACACTGAAGCTTTCTTT
TRBJ2-7 | NA | NA | TRBV14 | CASSQGRDEQYF | TGTGCCAGCAGCCAAGGCAGGGACGAGCAGTACTTC
TRBJ2-7 | NA | NA | TRBV7-8 | CASSLGPLNYEQYF | TGTGCCAGCAGCTTAGGGCCCCTTAACTACGAGCAGTACTTC
TRBJ2-7 | NA | TRBD2 | TRBV27 | CASTPGLAGPYEQYF | TGTGCCAGCACCCCGGGACTAGCGGGACCCTACGAGCAGTACTTC
TRBJ2-7 | NA | NA | TRBV5-1 | CASSYRNPGEQYF | TGCGCCAGCAGCTACAGGAATCCTGGCGAGCAGTACTTC
TRBJ1-2 | few | NA | TRBV2 | CAEGRIANYGYTF | TGTGCCGAGGGGAGGATCGCTAACTATGGCTACACCTTC
TRBJ1-2 | NA | NA | TRBV9 | CASTVGGANYGYTF | TGTGCCAGCACCGTAGGGGGGGCTAACTATGGCTACACCTTC
TRBJ2-7 | NA | TRBD2 | TRBV5-1 | CASSLDSGSDYEQYF | TGCGCCAGCAGCTTGGACAGCGGGAGTGACTACGAGCAGTACTTC
TRBJ1-6 | NA | TRBD1 | TRBV3-1/TRBV3-2 | CASSLGTGVNSPLHF | TGTGCCAGCAGCCTGGGGACAGGGGTTAATTCACCCCTCCACTTT
TRBJ1-1 | NA | NA | TRBV7-2 | CASSLAGKAVVPEAFF | TGTGCCAGCAGCTTAGCAGGAAAAGCGGTTGTCCCTGAAGCTTTCTTT
TRBJ1-2 | NA | NA | TRBV4-1 | CASSQVPSYGYTF | TGCGCCAGCAGCCAAGTCCCGTCTTATGGCTACACCTTC
TRBJ2-7 | NA | TRBD2 | TRBV20-1 | CSASDPRLAESSYEQYF | TGCAGTGCTAGTGATCCGCGTCTAGCGGAGAGCTCCTACGAGCAGTACTTC
TRBJ2-7 | NA | TRBD1 | TRBV5-1 | CASSTDRVVREQYF | TGCGCCAGCAGCACGGACAGGGTAGTTCGTGAGCAGTACTTC
TRBJ2-7 | NA | TRBD2 | TRBV5-1 | CASSLEGLAGVPTDEQYF | TGCGCCAGCAGCTTGGAAGGACTAGCGGGAGTCCCAACCGACGAGCAGTACTTC
TRBJ1-3 | few | TRBD1 | TRBV30 | CAYRTGGAGGNTIYF | TGTGCCTACCGGACAGGGGGCGCGGGGGGAAACACCATATATTTT
TRBJ2-7 | NA | TRBD1 | TRBV19 | CASSLTGESYEQYF | TGTGCCAGTAGTCTCACAGGGGAGTCCTACGAGCAGTACTTC
TRBJ1-3 | many | NA | TRBV7-3 | CASSSNSGNTIYF | TGTGCCAGCAGCTCCAACAGTGGAAACACCATATATTTT
TRBJ1-5 | NA | NA | TRBV6-5 | CASGGDSNQPQHF | TGTGCCAGCGGGGGGGATAGCAATCAGCCCCAGCATTTT
TRBJ1-1 | few | NA | TRBV10-1 | CASSANRAGGRAFF | TGCGCCAGCAGTGCAAACAGGGCAGGAGGTAGAGCTTTCTTT
TRBJ1-2 | once | TRBD1 | TRBV19 | CASSSRRGQGASHYGYTF | TGTGCCAGTAGTAGCCGTCGGGGACAGGGGGCTTCCCACTATGGCTACACCTTC
TRBJ1-1 | NA | TRBD1 | TRBV20-1 | CSATRGPEAFF | TGCAGTGCCACCAGGGGGCCTGAAGCTTTCTTT
TRBJ1-2 | NA | NA | TRBV11-3 | CASSPSAAETNYGYTF | TGTGCCAGCAGCCCCAGCGCTGCCGAAACTAACTATGGCTACACCTTC
TRBJ1-6 | NA | NA | TRBV2 | CASRVTGYNSPLHF | TGTGCCAGCAGAGTGACGGGATATAATTCACCCCTCCACTTT
TRBJ1-1 | NA | NA | TRBV5-6 | CASSIRDREAFF | TGTGCCAGCAGCATCCGGGATAGGGAAGCTTTCTTT
TRBJ2-5 | NA | NA | TRBV19 | CASSIDSETQYF | TGTGCCAGTAGTATAGATTCGGAGACCCAGTACTTC
TRBJ1-4 | NA | TRBD1 | TRBV5-1 | CASRQTGGGEKLFF | TGCGCCAGCAGACAGACAGGGGGCGGTGAAAAACTGTTTTTT
TRBJ2-1 | NA | NA | TRBV14 | CASSRRRGTYNEQFF | TGTGCCAGCAGCCGCCGACGGGGGACCTACAATGAGCAGTTCTTC